A single T cell receptor (beta chain) is shown here with its context. This CDR3 region has 13 residues. Germline lookup yields CDR1 SGDLS and CDR2 YYNGEE. Germline trimming cut 2 bases from V and 3 bases from J; bases unmatched to any gene: 1. This entry comes from a study of beta chain features in type 1 diabetes. TCRB transcripts that were expressed got sequenced, as all of the isolated RNA had been reverse transcribed. The repertoire was sequenced with immunoSEQ multiplex PCR; TCRdb's copy has only in-frame clones and lacks some. This table holds about 140,000 clones, 6.9% found once. The source material was central memory CD4+ T cells from blood. This receptor was identified in a woman aged 25-40 years in good health. This chain links TRBV9 with TRBJ2-5; 7 bases line up with TRBD2. Written as DNA, the CDR3 is TGTGCCAGCAGCGTTGGGGGGGAAGAGACCCAGTACTTC. It yields the protein CASSVGGEETQYF.